These T cell receptor beta chains were read from a single sample in a study of post-analysis software for immune sequencing data. TCRdb re-analysed the PCR reads in MiXCR, keeping a single row per CDR3 protein. The data contain about 190,000 distinct CDR3 sequences, approximately 29% of them singletons. Sequencing was done on a sample of blood. All receptors come from a girl under 18 with multiple sclerosis. The CDR3 runs from the conserved cysteine through the conserved F or W. A D gene is named only where the DNA matches it firmly. Size is stated for part of the rows, as once, few or many counts, or as a class when the clone is expanded.

few	TRBV20-1	TRBJ2-1	-	TGCAGTGCTAGCGGTACCTACAATGAGCAGTTCTTC	CSASGTYNEQFF
-	TRBV19	TRBJ2-3	-	TGTGCCAGTAGTGGTTCCGGGGCCCCAGAAGATACGCAGTATTTT	CASSGSGAPEDTQYF
many	TRBV20-1	TRBJ1-1	-	TGCAGTGCTAGACGGGAGCTGAACACTGAAGCTTTCTTT	CSARRELNTEAFF
few	TRBV12-3/TRBV12-4	TRBJ2-5	-	TGTGCCAGCAGGACGGTCTCCCAAGAGACCCAGTACTTC	CASRTVSQETQYF
many	TRBV20-1	TRBJ2-5	TRBD2	TGCAGTGCTTCCGGGACTAGCGGGAGGAACCAAGAGACCCAGTACTTC	CSASGTSGRNQETQYF
many	TRBV3-1	TRBJ2-7	-	TGTGCCAGCAGCCAGGAAGGATTGACGGGACTCGAGGAGTACTTC	CASSQEGLTGLEEYF
-	TRBV2	TRBJ2-2	TRBD1	TGTGCCAGCAGACTGGACAGGGTAAACACCGGGGAGCTGTTTTTT	CASRLDRVNTGELFF
-	TRBV28	TRBJ2-7	TRBD2	TGTGCCAGCAGTCTAGCGGGAGAGGGGGACGAGCAGTACTTC	CASSLAGEGDEQYF
many	TRBV20-1	TRBJ2-5	TRBD1	TGCAGTGCTAGAGGTCTTTTGGGACAGGGAGGAGAGACCCAGTACTTC	CSARGLLGQGGETQYF
few	TRBV7-9	TRBJ2-7	-	TGTGCCAGCAGCTTCCGGGACCTCCGATACGAGCAGTACTTC	CASSFRDLRYEQYF
many	TRBV12-3/TRBV12-4	TRBJ2-1	-	TGTGCCAGCAGTTCCTCCGGGGGACCCTCCTACAATGAGCAGTTCTTC	CASSSSGGPSYNEQFF
many	TRBV29-1	TRBJ1-2	-	TGCAGCGTCGGAAGGCCGGGGGGGTACTATGGCTACACCTTC	CSVGRPGGYYGYTF
many	TRBV24-1	TRBJ1-2	TRBD1	TGTGCCACCAGTGATGCGACAGGGGTCTATGGCTACACCTTC	CATSDATGVYGYTF
many	TRBV28	TRBJ2-5	-	TGTGCCAGCAGTTTATTAGGCAACCAAGAGACCCAGTACTTC	CASSLLGNQETQYF
few	TRBV5-1	TRBJ2-1	-	TGCGCCAGCAGCTTGGACGGTCGCAATGAGCAGTTCTTC	CASSLDGRNEQFF
-	TRBV20-1	TRBJ2-1	-	TGCAGTGCTAGAGGCCAGTCCGGACAGCTCATCTATGAGCAGTTCTTC	CSARGQSGQLIYEQFF
many	TRBV27	TRBJ2-3	TRBD2	TGTGCCAGCAATACTACGGCTAGCGGGGGACCTCAAGGTACGCAGTATTTT	CASNTTASGGPQGTQYF
-	TRBV18	TRBJ1-5	TRBD1	TGTGCCAGCTCACCAACCAGGGGGTCGGAGCCCCAGCATTTT	CASSPTRGSEPQHF
-	TRBV3-1	TRBJ1-4	-	TGTGCCAGCAGCCAAGGTGGGCGAAAACTGTTTTTT	CASSQGGRKLFF
-	TRBV6-1	TRBJ1-2	-	TGTGCCAGCAGTGAACACCTCGCGAACTATGGCTACACCTTC	CASSEHLANYGYTF
many	TRBV5-1	TRBJ2-1	-	TGCGCCAGCTCGGAACTAACGGCCGAGGATGAGCAGTTCTTC	CASSELTAEDEQFF
many	TRBV4-1	TRBJ2-7	-	TGCGCCAGCAGCCAAGACATGCTCCGGACAGACCTGTACTTC	CASSQDMLRTDLYF
many	TRBV28	TRBJ2-5	-	TGTGCCAGCAACAACAGGGAACAAGAGACCCAGTACTTC	CASNNREQETQYF
-	TRBV9	TRBJ2-4	-	TGTGCCAGCAGCCCCCAGGGGGGGGGTCGCCTTGGGGACAAAAACATTCAGTACTTC	CASSPQGGGRLGDKNIQYF
-	TRBV27	TRBJ1-1	-	TGTGCCAGCAGTTTCCTCGGGACGGTGAACACTGAAGCTTTCTTT	CASSFLGTVNTEAFF
few	TRBV20-1	TRBJ2-5	-	TGCAGTGCTAGGCGGGGAGATCCCAGGGGGAATGAGCAGTACTTC	CSARRGDPRGNEQYF
-	TRBV6-6	TRBJ1-2	TRBD1	TGTGCCAGCAGAACTAATGGACAGGGTGAAAGTGGCTACACCTTC	CASRTNGQGESGYTF
many	TRBV9	TRBJ2-7	TRBD2	TGTGCCAGCAGCCCACGGGGGGACGAGCAGTACTTC	CASSPRGDEQYF
-	TRBV20-1	TRBJ2-1	TRBD1	TGCAGTGCCGCCGGGACAGGAGACATCTCCTACAATGAGCAGTTCTTC	CSAAGTGDISYNEQFF
few	TRBV20-1	TRBJ2-7	-	-	CSAIGPLGTSDPYDCYEQYF
few	TRBV7-2	TRBJ2-1	TRBD2	TGTGCCAGCAGCTTAGCAAGCGGGGCAAACCTTTTCGCTCGCTCCTACAATGAGCAGTTCTTC	CASSLASGANLFARSYNEQFF
-	TRBV5-4	TRBJ1-6	-	TGTGCCAGCAGTTCGACAGGCCGGAATTCACCCCTCCACTTT	CASSSTGRNSPLHF
-	TRBV7-2	TRBJ1-1	-	TGTGCCAGCAGCTTACATCCCCCGGGGAACACTGAAGCTTTCTTT	CASSLHPPGNTEAFF
many	TRBV5-1	TRBJ1-2	-	TGCGCCAGCAGTCGAGGGAGAAGCTATGGCTACACCTTC	CASSRGRSYGYTF
many	TRBV28	TRBJ2-1	-	TGTGCCAGCAGCTTGCGGCGGCGTGGGCAGTTCTTC	CASSLRRRGQFF
many	TRBV29-1	TRBJ2-7	-	TGCAGCGTTGGTTCTAGTAGAGCCTACGAGCAGTACTTC	CSVGSSRAYEQYF
-	TRBV12-3/TRBV12-4	TRBJ2-1	-	TGTGCCAGCAGTTCAAACGGTAACAATGAGCAGTTCTTC	CASSSNGNNEQFF
-	TRBV29-1	TRBJ1-5	-	TGCAGCGTTGTGGGGCCCGGGGGGCCCCAGCATTTT	CSVVGPGGPQHF
-	TRBV7-9	TRBJ1-1	-	TGTGCCAGCAGCTTCAGGGGCGGCTACATGAACACTGAAGCTTTCTTT	CASSFRGGYMNTEAFF
once	TRBV9	TRBJ2-7	TRBD1	TGTGCCAGCAGCGTAGAGGCGGGACAGGGCCACGAGCGGTACTTC	CASSVEAGQGHERYF
many	TRBV25-1	TRBJ2-4	-	TGTGCCAGCAGTGCTGGGGCGTCGGGCATTCAGTACTTC	CASSAGASGIQYF
-	TRBV7-2	TRBJ2-1	-	TGTGCCAGCAGCTTATTGGCCCAGGTGGGGAATGAGCAGTTCTTC	CASSLLAQVGNEQFF
-	TRBV15	TRBJ1-1	-	TGTGCCACCAGCAGACAGTTACAGGTGGTTACTAACACTGAAGCTTTCTTT	CATSRQLQVVTNTEAFF
many	TRBV9	TRBJ1-5	-	TGTGCCAGCAGCGTAGACGGGGGCAATCAGCCCCAGCATTTT	CASSVDGGNQPQHF
-	TRBV20-1	TRBJ2-7	-	TGCAGTATTTACAGCGGCGGGATCGACGAGCAGTACTTC	CSIYSGGIDEQYF
many	TRBV4-1	TRBJ2-3	TRBD1	TGCGCCAGCAGCCAAGGGCCGGGACAGGGAGTAACAGATACGCAGTATTTT	CASSQGPGQGVTDTQYF
many	TRBV7-6	TRBJ2-1	TRBD2	TGTGCCAGCAGCTTAGGACTAGCGGGAGGGCCTGAGCAGTTCTTC	CASSLGLAGGPEQFF